The rows below give T cell receptor beta chains drawn from one sample of a study of follicular helper T cells after annual influenza vaccination. TCRdb keeps only in-frame clones here, not all; method: immunoSEQ multiplex PCR. The data contain some 9,800 clones, 83% of them singletons. The sequencing here drew on CXCR5- memory CD4+ T cells sorted from blood, taken 7 days after influenza vaccination. The receptors stem from an adult who received the influenza vaccine. Each CDR3 is given with its conserved first and last residue. D genes are given only for firm matches. Clone size appears in some rows only: once, few, many, or a class for an expanded clone.

clone_size d_call j_call v_call cdr3_nt cdr3_aa
- - TRBJ1-2 TRBV11-2 TGTGCCAGCAGCTTAGGGGGTTCAGGGACTAACTATGGCTACACCTTC CASSLGGSGTNYGYTF
- - TRBJ1-5 TRBV19 TGTGCCAGTAGTATAGATCATCAGCCCCAGCATTTT CASSIDHQPQHF
- - TRBJ1-6 TRBV4-2 TGTGCCAGCAACCAAGGGAAAAGCTCCTATAATTCACCCCTCCACTTT CASNQGKSSYNSPLHF
once - TRBJ1-1 TRBV27 TGTGCCAGCAGTTTATCCCTCGGACAAACCAACACTGAAGCTTTCTTT CASSLSLGQTNTEAFF
- - TRBJ2-7 TRBV18 TGTGCCAGCTCACCAAACCGGCCAACCACAGACCACTACGAGCAGTACTTC CASSPNRPTTDHYEQYF
- - TRBJ2-7 TRBV6-6 TGTGCCAGCAGTTACTCCCGGGGTCCCTACGAGCAGTACTTC CASSYSRGPYEQYF
- - TRBJ2-7 TRBV6-1 TGTGCCAGCAGTGAACCAGTCAACTACGAGCAGTACTTC CASSEPVNYEQYF
- - TRBJ2-7 TRBV7-8 TGTGCCAGCAGCTTAGTAGGGGGGGCCTCCTACGAGCAGTACTTC CASSLVGGASYEQYF
- - TRBJ1-2 TRBV15 TGTGCCACCAGCAGAGATCGCCGGACTCCGGGTGGCTACACCTTC CATSRDRRTPGGYTF
- - TRBJ1-6 TRBV6-6 TGTGCCAGCAGGAGGAGCTCCTATAATTCACCCCTCCACTTT CASRRSSYNSPLHF
- - TRBJ1-2 TRBV9 TGTGCCAGCAGCGACAGGGTAGTCGGCTATGGCTACACCTTC CASSDRVVGYGYTF
- TRBD2 TRBJ2-1 TRBV4-2 TGTGCCAGCAGCCACAGACACGGACTAGCGGGGGGAGAATACAATGAGCAGTTCTTC CASSHRHGLAGGEYNEQFF
- TRBD2 TRBJ2-5 TRBV5-1 TGCGCCAGCAGTAGCGGGGGGGCCTCAGAGACCCAGTACTTC CASSSGGASETQYF
- - TRBJ2-7 TRBV18 TGTGCCAGCTCACCCGGGTGGGGAAGCTCCTACGAGCAGTACTTC CASSPGWGSSYEQYF
- - TRBJ2-7 TRBV9 TGTGCCAGCAGCGTTGACGGCAGGTCCTACGAGCAGTACTTC CASSVDGRSYEQYF
- - TRBJ1-5 TRBV5-1 TGCGCCAGCAGCTTGGGTGGTTATAGCAATCAGCCCCAGCATTTT CASSLGGYSNQPQHF